This T cell receptor (beta chain) is drawn from a study of blood T cell repertoires in COVID-19. Across the study: T cells, B-cell-depleted T cells, or PBMCs supplied cDNA or gDNA.

Generated by immunoSEQ multiplex PCR, the TCRdb table keeps only in-frame clones and is missing some. The table has 130,000 to 150,000 clones, about four fifths seen once. Participant-reported clinical history was the basis for cohort assignment. The V end was cut by 6 bases, the J end by 5 bases, with 11 bases between. This CDR3 has 14 residues. Germline-derived CDR1 and CDR2 are MDHEN and SYDVKM. The sequence was collected from a man in his fifties who had recovered from COVID-19. V usage is TRBV28 and J usage is TRBJ1-6; perhaps TRBD1 as D (6 bases). The sequenced material came from PBMCs or T cells enriched from blood (not recorded which). The CDR3, as DNA: TGTGCCAGCAGAAGGGACACTAATAATTCACCCCTCCACTTT. Translation: CASRRDTNNSPLHF.